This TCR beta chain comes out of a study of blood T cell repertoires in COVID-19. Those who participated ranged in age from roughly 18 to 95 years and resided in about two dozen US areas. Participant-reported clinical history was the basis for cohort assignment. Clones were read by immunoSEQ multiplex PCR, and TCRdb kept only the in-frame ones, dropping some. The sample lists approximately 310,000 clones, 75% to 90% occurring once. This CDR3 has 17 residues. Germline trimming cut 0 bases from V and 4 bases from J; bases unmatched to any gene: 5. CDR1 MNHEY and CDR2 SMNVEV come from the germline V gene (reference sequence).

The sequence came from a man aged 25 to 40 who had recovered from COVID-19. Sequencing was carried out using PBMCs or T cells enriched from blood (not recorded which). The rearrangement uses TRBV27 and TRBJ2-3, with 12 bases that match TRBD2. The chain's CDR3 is CASSLSGLAGGSDTQYF. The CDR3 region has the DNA TGTGCCAGCAGTTTATCCGGCCTAGCGGGGGGGTCAGATACGCAGTATTTT.